This T cell receptor (beta chain) was documented in a study of spatial heterogeneity in lung cancer. Across the study: The donor population consisted of some 72 patients with untreated, early-stage non-small cell lung cancer. When follow-up PBMC samples existed, they were sequenced (at a median of about two years after resection). As counted in raw reads, each unique TCR and UMI combination appeared more than ten times on average.

Overall study findings and caveats: Ubiquitous expanded tumor TCRs were observed in blood more at resection than follow-up.

TCRdb reprocessed the 5' RACE reads via MiXCR and lists one record per CDR3 protein. This sample has about 120,000 distinct CDR3 sequences; roughly an eighth occur once, and the top ten carry roughly 17%. The sample holds many counts of this clonotype. Its specificity is unknown. Described time point: blood at routine non-recurrence follow-up after resection. Sequencing of whole RNA from tumor, nontumor lung or frozen PBMC involved no sorting. This TCR was sampled from a male donor with early-stage non-small cell lung cancer. The specimen comprised PBMCs, sampled at follow-up.

The CDR3 loop reads CASNSKGTDNSPLHF. The DNA for the CDR3 is TGTGCCAGCAACTCAAAGGGGACAGACAATTCACCCCTCCACTTT. This chain uses TRBV5-5 with TRBJ1-6; 7 bases agree with TRBD1. V trimming: 6 bases; J trimming: 7 bases; junction bases outside the gene matches: 10. This CDR3 is built from 15 residues. Germline lookup yields CDR1 SGHKS and CDR2 YYEKEE (reference sequence).